Described below is a single T cell receptor beta chain sequence and its context. These data are taken from a study of blood T cell repertoires in COVID-19. The overall study: Both acute and convalescent COVID-19 samples were obtained from the United States, Italy and Spain. T cells, B-cell-depleted T cells, or PBMCs provided the cDNA or gDNA that served as material.

The method was immunoSEQ multiplex PCR; TCRdb's version includes in-frame clones alone and lacks a portion of them. The repertoire consists of about 310,000 clones, with approximately 86% occurring once and the leading ten covering more than 2%. CDR3 length: 14 residues. V gave up 4 bases and J gave up 0 bases, with 9 bases separating them. Germline loops: CDR1 SEHNR, CDR2 FQNEAQ (reference sequence). The rearrangement uses TRBV7-9 and TRBJ2-5, with D possibly matching TRBD2 (5 bases). The TCR originated in a man aged 18 to 30 with active or convalescent COVID-19. Source material: peripheral blood. In DNA, the CDR3 is TGTGCCAGCAGCTACAGCGGTTACCAAGAGACCCAGTACTTC. It translates to CASSYSGYQETQYF.